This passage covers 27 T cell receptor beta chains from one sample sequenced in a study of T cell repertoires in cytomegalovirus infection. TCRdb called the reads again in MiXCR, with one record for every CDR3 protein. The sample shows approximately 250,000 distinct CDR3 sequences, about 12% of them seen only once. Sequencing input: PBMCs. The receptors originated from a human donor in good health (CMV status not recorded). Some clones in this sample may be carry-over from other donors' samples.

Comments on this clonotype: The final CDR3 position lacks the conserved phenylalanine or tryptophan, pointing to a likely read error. The CDR3 loop is CASRTSTDTQYL. CDR3 sequence (DNA): TGTGCCAGCAGAACTAGCACAGATACGCAGTATCTT. This chain links TRBV28 with TRBJ2-3, with D hard to call. V lost 6 bases and J lost 0, with 4 bases in between. Germline CDR1 reads MDHEN; CDR2 reads SYDVKM. The CDR3 has 12 amino acids.

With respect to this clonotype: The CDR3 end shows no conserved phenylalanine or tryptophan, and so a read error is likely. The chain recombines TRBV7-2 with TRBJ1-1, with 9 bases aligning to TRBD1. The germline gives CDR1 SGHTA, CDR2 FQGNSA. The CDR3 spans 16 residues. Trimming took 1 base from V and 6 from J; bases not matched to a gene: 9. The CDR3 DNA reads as TGTGCCAGCAGCTTAGTGAACGCCGGGACAGGGTCTGAAGCTTTCTGT. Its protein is CASSLVNAGTGSEAFC.

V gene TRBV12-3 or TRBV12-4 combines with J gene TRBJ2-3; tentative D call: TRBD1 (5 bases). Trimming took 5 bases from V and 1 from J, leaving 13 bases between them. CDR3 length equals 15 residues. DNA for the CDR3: TGTGCCAGCAGTCCCCCAGACAGTCGCACAGATACGCAGTATTTT. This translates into CASSPPDSRTDTQYF.

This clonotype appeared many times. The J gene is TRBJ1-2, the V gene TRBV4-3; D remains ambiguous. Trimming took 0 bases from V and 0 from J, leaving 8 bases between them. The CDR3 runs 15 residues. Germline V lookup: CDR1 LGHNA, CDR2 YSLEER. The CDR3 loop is CASSQDLASNYGYTF. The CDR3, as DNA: TGCGCCAGCAGCCAAGATTTAGCATCTAACTATGGCTACACCTTC.

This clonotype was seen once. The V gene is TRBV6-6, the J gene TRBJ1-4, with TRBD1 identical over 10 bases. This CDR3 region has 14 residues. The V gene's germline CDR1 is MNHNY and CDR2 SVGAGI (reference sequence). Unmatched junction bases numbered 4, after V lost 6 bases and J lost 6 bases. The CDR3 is CASRLGQGDEKLFF. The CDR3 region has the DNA TGTGCCAGCAGACTCGGACAGGGGGATGAAAAACTGTTTTTT.

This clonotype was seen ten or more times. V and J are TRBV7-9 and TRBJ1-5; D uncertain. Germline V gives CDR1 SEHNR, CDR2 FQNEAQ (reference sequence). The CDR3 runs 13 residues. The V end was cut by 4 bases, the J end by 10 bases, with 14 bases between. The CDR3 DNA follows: TGTGCCAGCAGCTCGATTGGCCCGGATCCCCAGCATTTT. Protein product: CASSSIGPDPQHF.

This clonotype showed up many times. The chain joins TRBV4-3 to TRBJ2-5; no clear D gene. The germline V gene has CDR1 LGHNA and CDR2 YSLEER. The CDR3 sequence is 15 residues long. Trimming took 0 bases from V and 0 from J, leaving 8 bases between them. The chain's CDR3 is CASSQDLTDQETQYF. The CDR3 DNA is TGCGCCAGCAGCCAAGATCTCACCGACCAAGAGACCCAGTACTTC.

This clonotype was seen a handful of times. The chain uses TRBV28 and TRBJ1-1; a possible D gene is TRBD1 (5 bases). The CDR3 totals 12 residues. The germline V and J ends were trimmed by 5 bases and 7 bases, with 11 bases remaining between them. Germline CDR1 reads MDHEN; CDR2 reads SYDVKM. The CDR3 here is CASSTGTVEAFF. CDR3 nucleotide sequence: TGTGCCAGCAGTACTGGGACCGTTGAAGCTTTCTTT.

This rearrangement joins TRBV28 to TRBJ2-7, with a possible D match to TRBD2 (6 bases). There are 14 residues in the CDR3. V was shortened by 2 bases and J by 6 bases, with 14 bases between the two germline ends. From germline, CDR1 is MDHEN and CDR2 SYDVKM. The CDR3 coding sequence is TGTGCCAGCAGTTTAAACGGCGGGGTGGGCGAGCAGTACTTC. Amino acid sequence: CASSLNGGVGEQYF.

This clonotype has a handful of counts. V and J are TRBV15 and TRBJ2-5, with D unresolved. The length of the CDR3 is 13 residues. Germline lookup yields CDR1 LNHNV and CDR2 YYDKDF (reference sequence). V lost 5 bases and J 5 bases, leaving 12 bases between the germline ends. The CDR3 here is CATSSGPRETQYF. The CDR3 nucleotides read TGTGCCACCAGCTCAGGACCCCGGGAGACCCAGTACTTC.

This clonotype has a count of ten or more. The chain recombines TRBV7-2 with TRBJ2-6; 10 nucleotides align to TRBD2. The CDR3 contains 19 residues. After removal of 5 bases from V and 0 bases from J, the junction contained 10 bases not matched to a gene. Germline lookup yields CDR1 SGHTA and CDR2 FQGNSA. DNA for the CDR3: TGTGCCAGCAGCGAACCTAGCGGGGGCTTCCTCTCTGGGGCCAACGTCCTGACTTTC. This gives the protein CASSEPSGGFLSGANVLTF.

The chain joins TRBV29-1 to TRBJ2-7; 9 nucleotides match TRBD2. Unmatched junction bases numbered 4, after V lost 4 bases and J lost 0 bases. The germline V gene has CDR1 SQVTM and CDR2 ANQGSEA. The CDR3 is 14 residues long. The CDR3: CSVGGRGFSYEQYF. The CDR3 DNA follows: TGCAGCGTTGGCGGGAGGGGATTCTCCTACGAGCAGTACTTC.

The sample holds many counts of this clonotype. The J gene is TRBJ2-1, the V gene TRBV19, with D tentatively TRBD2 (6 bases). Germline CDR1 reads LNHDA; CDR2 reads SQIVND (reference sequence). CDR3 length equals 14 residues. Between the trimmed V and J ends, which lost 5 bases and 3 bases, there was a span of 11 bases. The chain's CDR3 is CASSDTSLYNEQFF. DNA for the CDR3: TGTGCCAGTAGTGACACTAGCCTCTACAATGAGCAGTTCTTC.

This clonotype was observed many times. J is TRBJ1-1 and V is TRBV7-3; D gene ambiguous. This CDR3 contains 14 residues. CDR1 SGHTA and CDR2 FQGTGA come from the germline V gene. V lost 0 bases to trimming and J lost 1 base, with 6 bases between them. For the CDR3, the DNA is TGTGCCAGCAGCTTAACATCAGCGAACACTGAAGCTTTCTTT. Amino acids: CASSLTSANTEAFF.

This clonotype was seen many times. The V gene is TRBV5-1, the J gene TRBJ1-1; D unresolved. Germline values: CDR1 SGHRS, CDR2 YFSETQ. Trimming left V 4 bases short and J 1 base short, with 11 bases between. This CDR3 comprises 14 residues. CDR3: CASSTDWANTEAFF. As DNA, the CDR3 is TGCGCCAGCAGCACGGACTGGGCGAACACTGAAGCTTTCTTT. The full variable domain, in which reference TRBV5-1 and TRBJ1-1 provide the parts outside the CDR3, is KAGVTQTPRYLIKTRGQQVTLSCSPISGHRSVSWYQQTPGQGLQFLFEYFSETQRNKGNFPGRFSGRQFSNSRSEMNVSTLELGDSALYLCASSTDWANTEAFFGQGTRLTVV.

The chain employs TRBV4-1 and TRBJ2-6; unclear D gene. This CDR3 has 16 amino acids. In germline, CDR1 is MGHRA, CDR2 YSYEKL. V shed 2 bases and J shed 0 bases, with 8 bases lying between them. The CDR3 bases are TGCGCCAGCAGCCAACTGATCAGCTCTGGGGCCAACGTCCTGACTTTC. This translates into CASSQLISSGANVLTF.

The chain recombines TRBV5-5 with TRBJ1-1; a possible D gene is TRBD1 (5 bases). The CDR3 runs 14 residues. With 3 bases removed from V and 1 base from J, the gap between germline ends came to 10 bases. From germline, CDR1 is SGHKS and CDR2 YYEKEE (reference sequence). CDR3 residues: CASSSGPPNTEAFF. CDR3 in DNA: TGTGCCAGCAGCTCGGGACCCCCGAACACTGAAGCTTTCTTT.

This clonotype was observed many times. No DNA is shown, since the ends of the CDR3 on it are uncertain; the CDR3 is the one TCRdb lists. The CDR3 sequence is CSAFSGTGFLETQYF. This chain joins TRBV20-1 and TRBJ2-5; TRBD1, the table's D call, was not compared with the DNA. The CDR3 adds up to 15 amino acids, both ends counted. Germline CDR1 DFQATT, CDR2 SNEGSKA (reference sequence).

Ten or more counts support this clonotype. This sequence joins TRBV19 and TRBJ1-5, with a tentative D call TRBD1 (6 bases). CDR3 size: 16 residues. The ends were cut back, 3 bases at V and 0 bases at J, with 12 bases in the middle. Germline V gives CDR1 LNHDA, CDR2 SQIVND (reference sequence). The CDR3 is CASSIAGQASNQPQHF. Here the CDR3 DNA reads TGTGCCAGTAGTATCGCGGGACAAGCTAGCAATCAGCCCCAGCATTTT. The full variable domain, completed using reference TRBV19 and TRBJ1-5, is DGGITQSPKYLFRKEGQNVTLSCEQNLNHDAMYWYRQDPGQGLRLIYYSQIVNDFQKGDIAEGYSVSREKKESFPLTVTSAQKNPTAFYLCASSIAGQASNQPQHFGDGTRLSIL.

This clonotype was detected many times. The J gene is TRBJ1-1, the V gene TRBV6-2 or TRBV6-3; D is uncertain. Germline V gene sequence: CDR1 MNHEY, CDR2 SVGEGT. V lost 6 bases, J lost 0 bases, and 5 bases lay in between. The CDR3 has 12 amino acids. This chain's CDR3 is CASRDVNTEAFF. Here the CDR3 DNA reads TGTGCCAGCAGGGACGTGAACACTGAAGCTTTCTTT.

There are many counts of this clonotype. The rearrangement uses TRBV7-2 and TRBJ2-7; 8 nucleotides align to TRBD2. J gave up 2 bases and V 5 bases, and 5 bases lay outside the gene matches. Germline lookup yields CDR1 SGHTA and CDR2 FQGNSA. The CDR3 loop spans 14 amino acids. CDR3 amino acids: CASSLTGGTYEQYF. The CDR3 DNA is TGTGCCAGCAGCCTAACGGGGGGGACCTACGAGCAGTACTTC. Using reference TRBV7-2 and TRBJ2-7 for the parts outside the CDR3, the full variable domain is GAGVSQSPSNKVTEKGKDVELRCDPISGHTALYWYRQSLGQGLEFLIYFQGNSAPDKSGLPSDRFSAERTGGSVSTLTIQRTQQEDSAVYLCASSLTGGTYEQYFGPGTRLTVT.

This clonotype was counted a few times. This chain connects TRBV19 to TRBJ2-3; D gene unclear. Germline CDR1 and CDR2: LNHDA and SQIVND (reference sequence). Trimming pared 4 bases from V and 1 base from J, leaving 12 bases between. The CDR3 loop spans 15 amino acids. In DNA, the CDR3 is TGTGCCAGTAGTAAGATGACGGGTCGCACAGATACGCAGTATTTT. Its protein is CASSKMTGRTDTQYF.

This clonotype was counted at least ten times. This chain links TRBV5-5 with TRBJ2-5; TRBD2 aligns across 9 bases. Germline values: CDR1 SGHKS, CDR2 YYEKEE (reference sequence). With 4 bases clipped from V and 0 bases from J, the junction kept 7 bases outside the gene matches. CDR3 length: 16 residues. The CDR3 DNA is TGTGCCAGCAGCCAATTAGCGGGAGAGTACCAAGAGACCCAGTACTTC. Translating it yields CASSQLAGEYQETQYF.

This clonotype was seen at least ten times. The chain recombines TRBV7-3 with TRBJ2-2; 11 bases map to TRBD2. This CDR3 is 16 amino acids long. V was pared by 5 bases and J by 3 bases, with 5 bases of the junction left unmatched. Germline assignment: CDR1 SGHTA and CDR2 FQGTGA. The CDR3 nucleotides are TGTGCCAGCAGCCCCACTAGCGGGGGTTACACCGGGGAGCTGTTTTTT. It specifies CASSPTSGGYTGELFF.

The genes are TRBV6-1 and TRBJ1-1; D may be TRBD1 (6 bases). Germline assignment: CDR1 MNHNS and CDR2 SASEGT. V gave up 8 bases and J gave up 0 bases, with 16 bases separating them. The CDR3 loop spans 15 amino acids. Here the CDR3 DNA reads TGTGCCAGCGGGGGGCGGGATCCTTTGAACACTGAAGCTTTCTTT. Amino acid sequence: CASGGRDPLNTEAFF.

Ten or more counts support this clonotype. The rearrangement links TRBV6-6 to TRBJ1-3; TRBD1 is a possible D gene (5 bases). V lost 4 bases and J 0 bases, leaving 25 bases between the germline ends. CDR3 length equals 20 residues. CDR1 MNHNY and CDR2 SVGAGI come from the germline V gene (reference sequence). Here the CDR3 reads CASSFKRRAVGGFSGNTIYF. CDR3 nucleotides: TGTGCCAGCAGTTTTAAGAGACGGGCGGTCGGGGGGTTCTCTGGAAACACCATATATTTT.

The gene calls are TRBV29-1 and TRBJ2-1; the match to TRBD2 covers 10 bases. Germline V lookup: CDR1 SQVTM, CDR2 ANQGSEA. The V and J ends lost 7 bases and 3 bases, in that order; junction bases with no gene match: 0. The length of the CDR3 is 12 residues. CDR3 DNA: TGCAGCGGGACTAGCGGCTACAATGAGCAGTTCTTC. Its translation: CSGTSGYNEQFF.